The T cell receptor (beta chain) described here comes from a study of blood T cell repertoires in COVID-19. Study information: Sites in the United States, Italy and Spain provided acute and convalescent COVID-19 samples. T cells, B-cell-depleted T cells, or PBMCs provided the cDNA or gDNA that served as material.

Per the original data handling: The assay estimated nucleated cells by amplifying reference gene primers. TCRdb keeps only in-frame clones here, not all; method: immunoSEQ multiplex PCR. V, J and clone size were drawn from that table, and D and trimming were deduced from the DNA. The repertoire holds about 340,000 clones, with about four fifths as singletons. Germline assignment: CDR1 PRHDT and CDR2 FYEKMQ (reference sequence). The length of the CDR3 is 13 residues. V shed 5 bases and J shed 1 base, with 9 bases lying between them. This clone was seen only a few times. Sequencing used peripheral blood. The TCR originated in a man aged 25-45 years with active or convalescent COVID-19. V gene TRBV13 combines with J gene TRBJ2-7; D possibly corresponds to TRBD1 (5 bases). Here the CDR3 reads CASSTGSSYEQYF. The CDR3 nucleotides read TGTGCCAGCAGCACAGGCTCTTCCTACGAGCAGTACTTC.